The 16 T cell receptor beta chains reported below all come from one sample, sequenced in a study of cytomegalovirus exposure and HLA in healthy donors. PCR amplification relied on 60 Vbeta primers (plus 13 Jbeta primers). The data were produced by immunoSEQ multiplex PCR, yet TCRdb's version contains in-frame clones alone and is incomplete. Among 200,000 to 250,000 clones listed, around 84% were seen once. The sequencing sample was made of PBMCs. The receptors derive from a girl aged 2-10 years in good health and CMV-seronegative.

This clone was seen a handful of times. The genes are TRBV6-5 and TRBJ2-3; 7 bases agree with TRBD1. The CDR3 has 15 amino acids. V trimming: 2 bases; J trimming: 3 bases; junction bases outside the gene matches: 5. Germline assignment: CDR1 MNHEY and CDR2 SVGAGI. Written as DNA, the CDR3 is TGTGCCAGCAGTTACAGCGACAGGGTGACAGATACGCAGTATTTT. Protein sequence: CASSYSDRVTDTQYF.

This clone was detected once. The genes are TRBV11-2 and TRBJ1-2; D is possibly TRBD1 (5 bases). The germline CDR1 and CDR2 sequences are SGHAT and FQNNGV. This CDR3 is built from 12 residues. With 3 bases removed from V and 6 bases from J, the gap between germline ends came to 8 bases. The CDR3 is CASSFGANGYTF. The CDR3 DNA reads TGTGCCAGCAGCTTTGGGGCAAATGGCTACACCTTC.

The V gene is TRBV29-1, the J gene TRBJ2-7; 8 nucleotides align to TRBD2. The germline V gene encodes CDR1 SQVTM and CDR2 ANQGSEA. Trimming at V came to 4 bases and at J to 0 bases, leaving 2 bases not matched to a gene. The CDR3 runs to 13 residues. The chain's CDR3 is CSVGGRYSYEQYF. Written as DNA, the CDR3 is TGCAGCGTTGGCGGGAGGTACTCCTACGAGCAGTACTTC.

This chain uses TRBV9 with TRBJ2-3, with a possible D match to TRBD1 (6 bases). V was trimmed by 2 bases and J by 9 bases, leaving 7 bases between them. From germline, CDR1 is SGDLS and CDR2 YYNGEE. This CDR3 is built from 11 residues. The DNA of the CDR3 is TGTGCCAGCAGCGTGACAGGAACGCAGTATTTT. This encodes CASSVTGTQYF.

V and J are TRBV27 and TRBJ1-2, with D possibly matching TRBD1 (6 bases). In germline, CDR1 is MNHEY, CDR2 SMNVEV (reference sequence). This CDR3 is built from 14 residues. V was trimmed by 6 bases and J by 4 bases, leaving 15 bases between them. The CDR3 bases are TGTGCCAGCAGGCCGGGGGGCAGCTTCTATGGCTACACCTTC. Its translation is CASRPGGSFYGYTF.

This clone appeared a few times. V and J are TRBV25-1 and TRBJ2-7; TRBD1 matches at 9 bases. The germline V gene has CDR1 MGHDK and CDR2 SYGVNS. V gave up 4 bases and J gave up 7 bases; unmatched junction bases: 8. The CDR3 contains 14 residues. The CDR3 nucleotides are TGTGCCAGCAGTGCGGACAGGGGTCTCGGGGAGCAGTACTTC. It translates to CASSADRGLGEQYF.

This clone has a handful of counts. This chain connects TRBV5-6 to TRBJ1-5; D is ambiguous. Germline V CDR1 and CDR2: SGHDT, YYEEEE. The V end lost 4 bases, the J end lost 3 bases, and 5 bases lay between the germline ends. The CDR3 length is 12 residues. CDR3 nucleotides: TGTGCCAGCAGCGCCTACAATCAGCCCCAGCATTTT. Its translation: CASSAYNQPQHF.

The V and J genes are TRBV6-5 and TRBJ1-2; 9 bases map to TRBD1. V dropped 0 bases and J dropped 4; count of bases not matched to a gene: 6. The V gene's germline CDR1 is MNHEY and CDR2 SVGAGI. This CDR3 contains 16 residues. CDR3 nucleotide sequence: TGTGCCAGCAGTTACTCGCGCGGGACAGGGACCTATGGCTACACCTTC. Amino acids: CASSYSRGTGTYGYTF.

In its sample, this clone was seen once. This chain links TRBV4-1 with TRBJ2-7, with TRBD2 matching over 13 bases. V dropped 2 bases and J dropped 7; count of bases not matched to a gene: 5. The CDR3 covers 15 residues. CDR1 and CDR2 (germline): MGHRA, YSYEKL. The CDR3 DNA sequence: TGCGCCAGCAGCCAAACTAGCGGGGGGGCGGGTGAGCAGTACTTC. It yields the protein CASSQTSGGAGEQYF.

The sample holds a few counts of this clone. The chain joins TRBV4-1 to TRBJ1-4; D is perhaps TRBD1 (6 bases). This CDR3 spans 18 amino acids. The germline V gene has CDR1 MGHRA and CDR2 YSYEKL. With 4 bases removed from V and 2 bases from J, the gap between germline ends came to 20 bases. CDR3 coding DNA: TGCGCCAGCAGCCTCCACGGGGGGCAAGGATTTACTAATGAAAAACTGTTTTTT. Amino acid sequence: CASSLHGGQGFTNEKLFF.

V gene TRBV4-1 combines with J gene TRBJ2-6, with 7 bases identical to TRBD1. The CDR3 has 18 residues. Looked up from germline, CDR1 is MGHRA and CDR2 is YSYEKL. V lost 4 bases, J lost 3 bases, and 12 bases stayed unmatched. The CDR3 loop reads CASSLLWITGVGANVLTF. The CDR3 bases are TGCGCCAGCAGCCTCCTATGGATAACAGGGGTTGGGGCCAACGTCCTGACTTTC.

The V gene is TRBV19, the J gene TRBJ1-2, with a weak D call TRBD1 (6 bases). The CDR3 runs to 14 residues. Looked up from germline, CDR1 is LNHDA and CDR2 is SQIVND (reference sequence). Trimming removed 8 bases at V and 4 bases at J, with 17 bases between. CDR3 residues: CASLRAGVSYGYTF. CDR3 coding DNA: TGTGCCAGTTTAAGGGCAGGGGTAAGCTATGGCTACACCTTC.

The chain is built from TRBV5-1 and TRBJ1-3, with no clear D. The CDR3 has 15 amino acids. The V end lost 5 bases, the J end lost 0 bases, and 12 bases lay between the germline ends. CDR1 is SGHRS, CDR2 YFSETQ, per germline. CDR3 loop: CASSFSSRSGNTIYF. The CDR3 DNA reads TGCGCCAGCAGTTTTAGCTCACGCTCTGGAAACACCATATATTTT.

The chain has TRBV6-5 and TRBJ2-7; TRBD2 matches 12 bases. V gave up 5 bases and J gave up 7 bases; unmatched junction bases: 6. Germline V gene data show CDR1 as MNHEY and CDR2 as SVGAGI. CDR3 size: 14 residues. CDR3: CASSRTSGMVEQYF. The CDR3 DNA is TGTGCCAGCAGTCGGACTAGCGGGATGGTAGAGCAGTACTTC.

This clone appeared a single time. The CDR3 is CASSYSRIYNEQFF. CDR3 nucleotides: TGTGCCAGCAGTTACTCGAGGATCTACAATGAGCAGTTCTTC. The chain carries TRBV6-6 and TRBJ2-1; D remains unclear. Germline lookup yields CDR1 MNHNY and CDR2 SVGAGI (reference sequence). The CDR3 has 14 residues. With 0 bases removed from V and 3 bases from J, the gap between germline ends came to 6 bases.

The CDR3 bases are TGTGCCAGCAGTTACCTAGGACAGGGGTACAATGAGCAGTTCTTC. It yields the protein CASSYLGQGYNEQFF. The chain recombines TRBV6-5 with TRBJ2-1; 9 nucleotides agree with TRBD1. J gave up 4 bases and V 2 bases, and 3 bases lay outside the gene matches. CDR1 is MNHEY, CDR2 SVGAGI, per germline. This CDR3 contains 15 residues.